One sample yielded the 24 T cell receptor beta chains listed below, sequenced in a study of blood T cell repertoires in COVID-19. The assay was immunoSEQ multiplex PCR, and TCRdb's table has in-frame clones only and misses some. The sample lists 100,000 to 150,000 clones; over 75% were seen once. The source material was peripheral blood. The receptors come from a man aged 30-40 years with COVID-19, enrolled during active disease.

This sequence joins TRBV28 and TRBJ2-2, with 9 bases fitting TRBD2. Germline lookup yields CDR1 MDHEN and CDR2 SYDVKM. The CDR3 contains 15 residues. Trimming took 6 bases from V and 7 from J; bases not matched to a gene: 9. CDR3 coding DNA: TGTGCCAGCAGACCAGGGACTAGCAGGGTCGGGGAGCTGTTTTTT. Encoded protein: CASRPGTSRVGELFF. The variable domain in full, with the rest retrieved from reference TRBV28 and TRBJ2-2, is DVKVTQSSRYLVKRTGEKVFLECVQDMDHENMFWYRQDPGLGLRLIYFSYDVKMKEKGDIPEGYSVSREKKERFSLILESASTNQTSMYLCASRPGTSRVGELFFGEGSRLTVL.

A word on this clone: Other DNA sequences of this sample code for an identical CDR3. The CDR3 DNA reads TGTGCCAGCAGCTTGGGGGCCCGCCAAGAGACCCAGTACTTC. Protein: CASSLGARQETQYF. The V call is TRBV5-6, the J call TRBJ2-5; D not resolved. This CDR3 spans 14 amino acids. Germline lookup yields CDR1 SGHDT and CDR2 YYEEEE. Trimming pared 0 bases from V and 1 base from J, leaving 7 bases between.

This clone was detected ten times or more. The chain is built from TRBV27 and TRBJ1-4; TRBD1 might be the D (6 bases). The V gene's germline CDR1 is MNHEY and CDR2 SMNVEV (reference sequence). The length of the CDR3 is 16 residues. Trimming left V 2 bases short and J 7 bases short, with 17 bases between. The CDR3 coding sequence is TGTGCCAGCAGTTTAGGCGGGGGGCGCCTAAGTGAAAAACTGTTTTTT. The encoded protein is CASSLGGGRLSEKLFF.

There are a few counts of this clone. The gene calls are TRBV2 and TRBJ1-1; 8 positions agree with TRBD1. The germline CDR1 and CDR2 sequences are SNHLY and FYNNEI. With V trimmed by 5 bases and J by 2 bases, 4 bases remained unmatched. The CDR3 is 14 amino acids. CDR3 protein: CASSSTGANTEAFF. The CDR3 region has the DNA TGTGCCAGCAGTTCGACAGGGGCAAACACTGAAGCTTTCTTT.

DNA for the CDR3: TGTGCCACCAGTGATTCCCGGGACAGGGGGTTTTATGAGCAGTTCTTC. Its translation: CATSDSRDRGFYEQFF. The chain links TRBV24-1 to TRBJ2-1, with 11 bases lining up with TRBD1. The CDR3 is 16 residues long. V lost 2 bases, J lost 8 bases, and 7 bases stayed unmatched. Germline lookup yields CDR1 KGHDR and CDR2 SFDVKD.

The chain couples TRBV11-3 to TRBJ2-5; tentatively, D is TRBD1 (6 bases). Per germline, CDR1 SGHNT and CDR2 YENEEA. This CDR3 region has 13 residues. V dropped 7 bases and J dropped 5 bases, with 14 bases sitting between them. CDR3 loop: CASTGAIGETQYF. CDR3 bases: TGTGCCAGCACAGGGGCGATTGGGGAGACCCAGTACTTC.

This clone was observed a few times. In DNA form, the CDR3 reads TGTGCCATCAGTGAGGCTCCCGGGACAGGGTATGGCTACACCTTC. Protein product: CAISEAPGTGYGYTF. V is TRBV10-3 and J is TRBJ1-2, with 9 bases that match TRBD1. Trimming cost V 2 bases and J 5 bases; bases outside gene matches: 6. The CDR3 is 15 residues long. Germline values: CDR1 ENHRY, CDR2 SYGVKD.

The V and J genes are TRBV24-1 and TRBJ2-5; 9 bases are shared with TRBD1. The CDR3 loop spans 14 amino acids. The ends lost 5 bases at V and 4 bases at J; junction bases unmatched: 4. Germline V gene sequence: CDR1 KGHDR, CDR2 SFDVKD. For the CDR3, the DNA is TGTGCCACCAGTGGCCGGACAGGGGCAGAGACCCAGTACTTC. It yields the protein CATSGRTGAETQYF.

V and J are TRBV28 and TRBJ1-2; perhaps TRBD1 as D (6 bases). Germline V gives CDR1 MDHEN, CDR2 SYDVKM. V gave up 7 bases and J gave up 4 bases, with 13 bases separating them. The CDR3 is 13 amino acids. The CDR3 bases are TGTGCCAGCACCCTACAGGGCCCCTATGGCTACACCTTC. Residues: CASTLQGPYGYTF.

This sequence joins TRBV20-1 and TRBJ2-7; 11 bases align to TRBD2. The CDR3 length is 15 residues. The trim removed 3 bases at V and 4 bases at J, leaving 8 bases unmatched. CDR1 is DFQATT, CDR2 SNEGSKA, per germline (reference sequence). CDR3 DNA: TGCAGTGCTAGTGTATCTAGCGGGGGGTCTTACGAGCAGTACTTC. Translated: CSASVSSGGSYEQYF.

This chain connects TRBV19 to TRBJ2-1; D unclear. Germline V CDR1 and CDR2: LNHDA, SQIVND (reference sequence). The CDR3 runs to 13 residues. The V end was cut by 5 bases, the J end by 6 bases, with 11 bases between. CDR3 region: CASSFSVSNEQFF. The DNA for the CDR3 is TGTGCCAGTAGTTTCTCCGTGTCCAATGAGCAGTTCTTC. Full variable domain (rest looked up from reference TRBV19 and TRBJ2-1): DGGITQSPKYLFRKEGQNVTLSCEQNLNHDAMYWYRQDPGQGLRLIYYSQIVNDFQKGDIAEGYSVSREKKESFPLTVTSAQKNPTAFYLCASSFSVSNEQFFGPGTRLTVL.

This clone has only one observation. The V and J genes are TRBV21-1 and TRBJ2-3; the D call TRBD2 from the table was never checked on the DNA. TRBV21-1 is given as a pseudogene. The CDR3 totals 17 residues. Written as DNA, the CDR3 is TGTGCCAGCAGCAAAGGGGAATCTAGCGGGGTTCCTTATACGCAGTATTTT. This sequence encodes CASSKGESSGVPYTQYF.

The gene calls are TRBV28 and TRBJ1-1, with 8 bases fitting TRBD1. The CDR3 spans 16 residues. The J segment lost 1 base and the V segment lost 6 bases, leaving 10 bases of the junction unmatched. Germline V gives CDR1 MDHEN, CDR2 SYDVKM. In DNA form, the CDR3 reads TGTGCCAGCAGAACGGACAGGGTCGTTGGGAACACTGAAGCTTTCTTT. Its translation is CASRTDRVVGNTEAFF.

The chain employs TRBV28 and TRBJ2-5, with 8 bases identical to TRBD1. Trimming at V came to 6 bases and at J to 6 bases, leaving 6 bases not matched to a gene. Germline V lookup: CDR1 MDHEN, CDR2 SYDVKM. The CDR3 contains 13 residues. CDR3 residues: CASRGTGMKTQYF. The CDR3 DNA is TGTGCCAGCAGAGGGACAGGAATGAAGACCCAGTACTTC.

CDR3 residues: CASSSRHYALIEQFF. The CDR3 DNA reads TGTGCCAGCAGTTCAAGACATTACGCACTTATTGAGCAGTTCTTC. This chain links TRBV6-6 with TRBJ2-1; D gene unclear. V was trimmed by 4 bases and J by 9 bases, leaving 19 bases between them. Per the germline V gene, CDR1 is MNHNY and CDR2 is SVGAGI (reference sequence). The CDR3 has 15 residues.

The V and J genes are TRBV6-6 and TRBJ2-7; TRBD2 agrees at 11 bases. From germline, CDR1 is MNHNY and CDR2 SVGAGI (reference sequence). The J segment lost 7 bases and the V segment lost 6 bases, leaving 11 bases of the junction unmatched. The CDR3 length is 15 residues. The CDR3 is CASRGLGTSGEEQYF. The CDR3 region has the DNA TGTGCCAGCAGGGGCCTCGGGACTAGCGGAGAAGAGCAGTACTTC.

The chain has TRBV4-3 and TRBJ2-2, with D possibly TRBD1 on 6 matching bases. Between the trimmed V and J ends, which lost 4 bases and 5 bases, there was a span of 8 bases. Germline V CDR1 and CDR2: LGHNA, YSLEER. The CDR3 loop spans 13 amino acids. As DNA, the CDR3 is TGCGCCAGCAGCCCACAGGGAACCGGGGAGCTGTTTTTT. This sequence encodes CASSPQGTGELFF.

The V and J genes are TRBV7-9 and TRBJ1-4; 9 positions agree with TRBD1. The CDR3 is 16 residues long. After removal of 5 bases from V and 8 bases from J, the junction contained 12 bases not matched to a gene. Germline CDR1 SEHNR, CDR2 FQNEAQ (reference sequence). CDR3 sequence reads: CASSPGRDRAGEKLFF. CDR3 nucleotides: TGTGCCAGCAGCCCAGGGAGGGACAGGGCGGGGGAAAAACTGTTTTTT.

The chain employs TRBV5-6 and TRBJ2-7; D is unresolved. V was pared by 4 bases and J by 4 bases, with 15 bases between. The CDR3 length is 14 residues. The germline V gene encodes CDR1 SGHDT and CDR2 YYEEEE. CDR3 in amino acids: CASSPDFTGYEQYF. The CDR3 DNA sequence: TGTGCCAGCAGCCCCGACTTTACCGGATACGAGCAGTACTTC.

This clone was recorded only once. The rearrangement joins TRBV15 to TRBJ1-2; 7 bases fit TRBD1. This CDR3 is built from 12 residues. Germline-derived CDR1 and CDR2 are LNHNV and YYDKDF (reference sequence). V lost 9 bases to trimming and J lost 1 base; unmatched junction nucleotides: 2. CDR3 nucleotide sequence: TGTGCCACAGGGGGCCTTAACTATGGCTACACCTTC. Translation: CATGGLNYGYTF.

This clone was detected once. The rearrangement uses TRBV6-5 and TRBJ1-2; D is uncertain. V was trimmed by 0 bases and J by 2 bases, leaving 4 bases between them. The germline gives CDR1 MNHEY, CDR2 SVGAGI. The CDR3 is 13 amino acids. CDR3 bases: TGTGCCAGCAGTTACTCGGAGAACTATGGCTACACCTTC. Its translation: CASSYSENYGYTF.

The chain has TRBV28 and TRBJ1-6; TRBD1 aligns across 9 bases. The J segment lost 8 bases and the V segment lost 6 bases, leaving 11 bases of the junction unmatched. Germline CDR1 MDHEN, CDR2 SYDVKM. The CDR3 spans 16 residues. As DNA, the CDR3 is TGTGCCAGCAGACCTACCGGGACAGGGCCGGATTCACCCCTCCACTTT. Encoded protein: CASRPTGTGPDSPLHF.

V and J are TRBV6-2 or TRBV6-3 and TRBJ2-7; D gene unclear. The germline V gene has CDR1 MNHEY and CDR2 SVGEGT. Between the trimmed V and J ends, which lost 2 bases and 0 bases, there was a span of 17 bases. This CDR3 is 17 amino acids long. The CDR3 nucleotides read TGTGCCAGCAGTTACGATCGTAGAGGCCATTTCTCCTACGAGCAGTACTTC. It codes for CASSYDRRGHFSYEQYF.

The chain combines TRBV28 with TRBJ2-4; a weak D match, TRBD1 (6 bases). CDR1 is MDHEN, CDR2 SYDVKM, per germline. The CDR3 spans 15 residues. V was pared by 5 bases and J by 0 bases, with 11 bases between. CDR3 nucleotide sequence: TGTGCCAGCAGTCGGACAGTTATAGCCAAAAACATTCAGTACTTC. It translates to CASSRTVIAKNIQYF.